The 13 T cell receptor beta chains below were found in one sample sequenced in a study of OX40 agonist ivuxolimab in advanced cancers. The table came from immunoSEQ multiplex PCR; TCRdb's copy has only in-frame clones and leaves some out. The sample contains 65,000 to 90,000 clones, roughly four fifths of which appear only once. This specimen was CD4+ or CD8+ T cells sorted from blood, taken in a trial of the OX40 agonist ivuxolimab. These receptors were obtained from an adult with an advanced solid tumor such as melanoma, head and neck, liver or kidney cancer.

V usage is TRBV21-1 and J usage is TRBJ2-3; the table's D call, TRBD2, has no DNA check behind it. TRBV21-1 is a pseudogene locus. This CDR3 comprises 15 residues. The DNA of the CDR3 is TGTGCCAGCAGCATACCTAGCGGGGGAACAGATACGCAGTATTTT. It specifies CASSIPSGGTDTQYF.

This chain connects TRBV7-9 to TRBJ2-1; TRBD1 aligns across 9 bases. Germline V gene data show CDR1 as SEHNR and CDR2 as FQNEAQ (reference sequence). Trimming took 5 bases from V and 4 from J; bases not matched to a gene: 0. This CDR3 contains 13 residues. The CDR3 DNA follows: TGTGCCAGCAGCGGGACAGGGTACAATGAGCAGTTCTTC. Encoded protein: CASSGTGYNEQFF.

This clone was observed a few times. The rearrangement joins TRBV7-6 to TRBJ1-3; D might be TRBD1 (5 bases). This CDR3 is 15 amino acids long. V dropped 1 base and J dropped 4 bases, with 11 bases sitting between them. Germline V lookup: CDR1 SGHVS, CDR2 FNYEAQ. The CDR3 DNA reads TGTGCCAGCAGCTTAGGCCAGGGCCAGGGAAACACCATATATTTT. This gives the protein CASSLGQGQGNTIYF.

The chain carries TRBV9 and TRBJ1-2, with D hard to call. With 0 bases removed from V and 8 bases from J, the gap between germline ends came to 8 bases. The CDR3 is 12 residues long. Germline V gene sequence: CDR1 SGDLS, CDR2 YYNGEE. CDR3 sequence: CASSVDDGGYTF. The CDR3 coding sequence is TGTGCCAGCAGCGTAGATGATGGGGGCTACACCTTC.

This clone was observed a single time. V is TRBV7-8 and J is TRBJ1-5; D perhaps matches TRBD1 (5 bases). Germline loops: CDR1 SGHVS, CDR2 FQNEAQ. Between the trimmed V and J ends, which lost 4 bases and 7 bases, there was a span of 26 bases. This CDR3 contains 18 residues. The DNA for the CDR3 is TGTGCCAGCAGCTCGATATTCGGCTGGAACGGGCGGGGGCAGCCCCAGCATTTT. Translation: CASSSIFGWNGRGQPQHF.

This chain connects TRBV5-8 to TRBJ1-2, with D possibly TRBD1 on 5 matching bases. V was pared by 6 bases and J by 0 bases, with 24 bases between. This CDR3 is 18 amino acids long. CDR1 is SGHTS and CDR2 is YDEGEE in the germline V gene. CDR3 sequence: CASTGGTSSLFANYGYTF. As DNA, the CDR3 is TGTGCCAGCACCGGCGGGACCTCGTCCCTATTCGCTAACTATGGCTACACCTTC.

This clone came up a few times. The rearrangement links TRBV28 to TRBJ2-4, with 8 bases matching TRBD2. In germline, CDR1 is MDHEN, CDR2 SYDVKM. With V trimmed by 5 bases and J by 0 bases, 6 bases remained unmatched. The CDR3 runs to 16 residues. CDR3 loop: CASSPGTRLAKNIQYF. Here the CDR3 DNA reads TGTGCCAGCAGTCCGGGGACTAGATTAGCCAAAAACATTCAGTACTTC.

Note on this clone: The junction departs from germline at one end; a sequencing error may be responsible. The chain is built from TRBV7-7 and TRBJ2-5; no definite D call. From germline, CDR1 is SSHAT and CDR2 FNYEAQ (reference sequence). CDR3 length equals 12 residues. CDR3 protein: CASSSAGETQYF. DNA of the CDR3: TGTGCTAGCAGCTCAGCCGGGGAGACCCAGTACTTC.

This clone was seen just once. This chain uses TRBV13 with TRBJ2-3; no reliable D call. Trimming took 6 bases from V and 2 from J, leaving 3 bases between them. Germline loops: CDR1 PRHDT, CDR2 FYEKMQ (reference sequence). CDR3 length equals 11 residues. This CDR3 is CASRITDTQYF. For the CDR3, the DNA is TGTGCCAGCAGGATCACAGATACGCAGTATTTT. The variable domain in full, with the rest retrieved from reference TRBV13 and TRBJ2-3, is AAGVIQSPRHLIKEKRETATLKCYPIPRHDTVYWYQQGPGQDPQFLISFYEKMQSDKGSIPDRFSAQQFSDYHSELNMSSLELGDSALYFCASRITDTQYFGPGTRLTVL.

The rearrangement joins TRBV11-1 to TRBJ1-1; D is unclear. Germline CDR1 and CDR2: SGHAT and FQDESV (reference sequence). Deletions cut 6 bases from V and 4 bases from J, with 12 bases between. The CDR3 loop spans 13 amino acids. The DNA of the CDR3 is TGTGCCAGCAGTCAACTTGGGAGCACTGAAGCTTTCTTT. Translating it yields CASSQLGSTEAFF.

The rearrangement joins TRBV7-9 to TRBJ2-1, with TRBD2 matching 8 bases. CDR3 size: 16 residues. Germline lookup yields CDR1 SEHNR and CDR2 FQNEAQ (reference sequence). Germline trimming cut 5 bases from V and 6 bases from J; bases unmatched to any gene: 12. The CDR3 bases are TGTGCCAGCAGCACGGCGGGACGGGGGGGAGGCAATGAGCAGTTCTTC. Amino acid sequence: CASSTAGRGGGNEQFF.

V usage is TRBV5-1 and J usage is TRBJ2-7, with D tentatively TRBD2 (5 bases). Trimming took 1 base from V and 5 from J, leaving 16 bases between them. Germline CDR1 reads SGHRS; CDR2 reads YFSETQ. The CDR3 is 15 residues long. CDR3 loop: CASSLNPGITDEQYF. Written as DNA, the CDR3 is TGCGCCAGCAGCTTGAATCCGGGGATTACCGACGAGCAGTACTTC. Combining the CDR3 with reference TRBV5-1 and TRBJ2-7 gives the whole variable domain KAGVTQTPRYLIKTRGQQVTLSCSPISGHRSVSWYQQTPGQGLQFLFEYFSETQRNKGNFPGRFSGRQFSNSRSEMNVSTLELGDSALYLCASSLNPGITDEQYFGPGTRLTVT.

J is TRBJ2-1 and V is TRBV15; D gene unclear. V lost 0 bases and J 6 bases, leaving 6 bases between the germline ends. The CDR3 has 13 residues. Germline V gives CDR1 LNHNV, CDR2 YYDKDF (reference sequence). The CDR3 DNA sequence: TGTGCCACCAGCAGAGATAAATCCAATGAGCAGTTCTTC. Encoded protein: CATSRDKSNEQFF.